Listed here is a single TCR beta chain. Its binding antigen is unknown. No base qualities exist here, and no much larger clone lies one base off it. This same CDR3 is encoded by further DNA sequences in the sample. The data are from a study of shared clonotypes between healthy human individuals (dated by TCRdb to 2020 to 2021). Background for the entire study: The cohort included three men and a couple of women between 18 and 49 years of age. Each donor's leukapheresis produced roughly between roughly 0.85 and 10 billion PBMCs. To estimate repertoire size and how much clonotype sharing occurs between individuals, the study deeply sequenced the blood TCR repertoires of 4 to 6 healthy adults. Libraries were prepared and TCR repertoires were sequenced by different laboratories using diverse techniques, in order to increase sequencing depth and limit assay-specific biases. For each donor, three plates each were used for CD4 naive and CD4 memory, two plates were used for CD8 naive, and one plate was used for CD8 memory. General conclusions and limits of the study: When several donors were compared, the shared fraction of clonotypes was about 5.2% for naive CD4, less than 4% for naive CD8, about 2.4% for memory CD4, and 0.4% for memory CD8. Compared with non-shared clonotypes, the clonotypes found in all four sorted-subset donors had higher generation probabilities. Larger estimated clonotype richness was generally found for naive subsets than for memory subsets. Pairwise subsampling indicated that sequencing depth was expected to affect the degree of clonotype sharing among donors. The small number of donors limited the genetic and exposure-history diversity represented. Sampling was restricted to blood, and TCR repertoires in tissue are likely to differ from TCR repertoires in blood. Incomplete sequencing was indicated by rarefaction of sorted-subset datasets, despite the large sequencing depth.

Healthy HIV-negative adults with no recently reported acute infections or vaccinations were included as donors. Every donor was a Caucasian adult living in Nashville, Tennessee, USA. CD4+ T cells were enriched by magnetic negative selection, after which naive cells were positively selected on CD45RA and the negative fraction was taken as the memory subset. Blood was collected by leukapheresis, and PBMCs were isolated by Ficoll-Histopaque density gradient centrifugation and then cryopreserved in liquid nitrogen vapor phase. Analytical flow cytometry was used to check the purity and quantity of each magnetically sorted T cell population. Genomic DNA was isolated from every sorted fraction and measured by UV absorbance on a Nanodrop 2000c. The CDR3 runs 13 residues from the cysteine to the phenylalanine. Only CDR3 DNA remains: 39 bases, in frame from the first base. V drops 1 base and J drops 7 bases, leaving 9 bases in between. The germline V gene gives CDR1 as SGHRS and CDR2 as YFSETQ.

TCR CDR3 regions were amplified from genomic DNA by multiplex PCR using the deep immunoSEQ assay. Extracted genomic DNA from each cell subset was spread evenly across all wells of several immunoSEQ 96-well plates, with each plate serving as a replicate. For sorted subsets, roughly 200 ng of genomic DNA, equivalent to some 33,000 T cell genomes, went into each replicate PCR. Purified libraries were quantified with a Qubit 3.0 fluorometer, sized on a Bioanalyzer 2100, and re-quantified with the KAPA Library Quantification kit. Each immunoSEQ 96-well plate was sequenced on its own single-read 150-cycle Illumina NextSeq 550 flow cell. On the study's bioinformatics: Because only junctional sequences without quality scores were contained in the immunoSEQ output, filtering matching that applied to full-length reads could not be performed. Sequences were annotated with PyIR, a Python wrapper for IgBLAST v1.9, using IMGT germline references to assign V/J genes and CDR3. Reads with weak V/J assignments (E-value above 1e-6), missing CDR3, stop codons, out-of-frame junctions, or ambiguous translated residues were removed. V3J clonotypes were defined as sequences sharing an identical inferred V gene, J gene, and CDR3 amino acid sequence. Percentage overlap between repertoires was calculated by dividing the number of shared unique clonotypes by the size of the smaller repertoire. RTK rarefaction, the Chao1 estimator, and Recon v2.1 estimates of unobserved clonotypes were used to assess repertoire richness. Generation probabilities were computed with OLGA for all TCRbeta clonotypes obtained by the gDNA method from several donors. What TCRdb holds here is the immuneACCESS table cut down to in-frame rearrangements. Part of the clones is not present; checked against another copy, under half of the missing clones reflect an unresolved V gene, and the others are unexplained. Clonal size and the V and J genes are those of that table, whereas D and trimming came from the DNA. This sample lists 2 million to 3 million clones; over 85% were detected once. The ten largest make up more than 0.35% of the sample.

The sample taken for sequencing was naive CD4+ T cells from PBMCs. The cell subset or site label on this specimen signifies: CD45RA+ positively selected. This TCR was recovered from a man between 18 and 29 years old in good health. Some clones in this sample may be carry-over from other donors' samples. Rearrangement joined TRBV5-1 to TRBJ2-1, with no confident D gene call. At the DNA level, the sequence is TGCGCCAGCAGCTTGTTGGTGGGTAATGAGCAGTTCTTC. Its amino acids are CASSLLVGNEQFF. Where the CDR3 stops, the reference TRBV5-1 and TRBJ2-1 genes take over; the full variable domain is KAGVTQTPRYLIKTRGQQVTLSCSPISGHRSVSWYQQTPGQGLQFLFEYFSETQRNKGNFPGRFSGRQFSNSRSEMNVSTLELGDSALYLCASSLLVGNEQFFGPGTRLTVL.